These 32 T cell receptor beta chains came from one sample sequenced in a study of T cells in Graves' hyperthyroidism and ophthalmopathy. Researchers took RNA transcripts and amplified the TCR beta CDR3 regions from them. A set of HTBI primers served as the primers for a first-round RT-PCR of the TCR CDR3. TCRdb itself ran the multiplex PCR reads through MiXCR, one entry per CDR3 protein. The table includes about 400,000 distinct CDR3 sequences, roughly 15% detected once. The source material was blood. These receptors came from a woman in her thirties with Graves' ophthalmopathy.

On this clonotype itself: This sequence may be a read error, since a much larger clone differs from it by one base. The rearrangement links TRBV29-1 to TRBJ1-4; possibly TRBD1 for D (5 bases). The CDR3 spans 12 residues. CDR1 and CDR2 from the germline V gene are SQVTM and ANQGSEA. The V end lost 7 bases, the J end lost 6 bases, and 12 bases lay between the germline ends. The DNA of the CDR3 is TGCAGCGCAATTGGAGGGGATGAAAAACTGTTTTTT. Its protein product is CSAIGGDEKLFF.

This clonotype was found many times. This chain uses TRBV3-1 with TRBJ2-7, with a possible D match to TRBD1 (5 bases). V shed 1 base and J shed 0 bases, with 19 bases lying between them. Germline loops: CDR1 LGHDT, CDR2 YNNKEL (reference sequence). The CDR3 consists of 18 residues. CDR3 amino acids: CASSQGLGVASGSYEQYF. In nucleotides, the CDR3 is TGTGCCAGCAGCCAAGGGCTAGGGGTCGCCTCTGGCTCCTACGAGCAGTACTTC.

On this clonotype itself: Its ends do not fully match the called genes, so a read error is possible. The chain is built from TRBV12-3 or TRBV12-4 and TRBJ1-1; D gene unclear. The CDR3 sequence is 13 residues long. The CDR3 bases are TGTGCCAGCACCGGGTACCCGAACACTGAAGCTTCCTTT. Residues: CASTGYPNTEASF.

This clonotype was recorded many times. The chain recombines TRBV24-1 with TRBJ2-1; D is uncertain. The CDR3 spans 15 residues. The V gene lost 3 bases and the J gene lost 4 bases, with 12 bases spanning the gap. Germline loops: CDR1 KGHDR, CDR2 SFDVKD. In DNA, the CDR3 is TGTGCCACCAGTGATCCCGGCGGCAGATACAATGAGCAGTTCTTC. This sequence encodes CATSDPGGRYNEQFF.

This clonotype was detected ten times or more. This chain links TRBV7-2 with TRBJ2-7; D is uncertain. The CDR3 is 16 amino acids. Trimming took 5 bases from V and 0 from J, leaving 17 bases between them. CDR1 and CDR2 (germline): SGHTA, FQGNSA. CDR3 residues: CASSPTRSRSSYEQYF. CDR3 nucleotide sequence: TGTGCCAGCAGCCCTACCAGGAGCCGAAGCTCCTACGAGCAGTACTTC.

The chain couples TRBV7-3 to TRBJ2-6; TRBD1 is a possible D gene (5 bases). CDR3 length equals 18 residues. V lost 2 bases, J lost 0 bases, and 14 bases lay in between. The germline CDR1 and CDR2 sequences are SGHTA and FQGTGA. Written as DNA, the CDR3 is TGTGCCAGCAGCTTAGCTGGGGCATTGAGCTCTGGGGCCAACGTCCTGACTTTC. The encoded protein is CASSLAGALSSGANVLTF.

This clonotype was observed many times. The chain employs TRBV20-1 and TRBJ2-7; 9 bases line up with TRBD1. Germline CDR1 and CDR2: DFQATT and SNEGSKA (reference sequence). The CDR3 has 16 amino acids. The junction had 12 bases not matched to a gene; V was cut back by 6 bases and J by 0 bases. CDR3 in DNA: TGCAGTGCGACTGGGGGACAGGGCATTCCCTCCTACGAGCAGTACTTC. It translates to CSATGGQGIPSYEQYF.

This clonotype was detected only once. V gene TRBV27 combines with J gene TRBJ2-7; D unclear. There are 13 residues in the CDR3. V was clipped by 7 bases and J by 3 bases, with 13 bases between them. Per germline, CDR1 MNHEY and CDR2 SMNVEV (reference sequence). The CDR3 reads CASKKQASYEQYF. The CDR3 DNA follows: TGTGCCAGCAAGAAGCAGGCTAGCTACGAGCAGTACTTC.

This clonotype has a handful of counts. The chain carries TRBV6-1 and TRBJ2-1, with 7 bases identical to TRBD2. The CDR3 totals 16 residues. V lost 2 bases and J lost 5; bases outside the gene matches: 9. Germline values: CDR1 MNHNS, CDR2 SASEGT. The CDR3 spells CASSEFLRGLDNEQFF. CDR3 DNA sequence: TGTGCCAGCAGTGAATTTTTGCGGGGGTTGGACAATGAGCAGTTCTTC.

This clonotype was counted at least ten times. This chain connects TRBV7-9 to TRBJ2-1; 9 nucleotides line up with TRBD1. The CDR3 is 15 amino acids. Germline V lookup: CDR1 SEHNR, CDR2 FQNEAQ (reference sequence). After removal of 3 bases from V and 10 bases from J, the junction contained 10 bases not matched to a gene. CDR3 in amino acids: CASSFRDRVQEEQFF. The CDR3 nucleotides are TGTGCCAGCAGCTTCCGGGACAGGGTACAAGAGGAGCAGTTCTTC.

The V and J genes are TRBV29-1 and TRBJ2-5, with 12 bases fitting TRBD1. Germline V gene data show CDR1 as SQVTM and CDR2 as ANQGSEA. There are 17 residues in the CDR3. Trimming cost V 8 bases and J 4 bases; bases outside gene matches: 17. This CDR3 reads CSSYGTGGEGVGETQYF. The CDR3 bases are TGCAGCTCCTATGGGACAGGGGGCGAGGGGGTTGGAGAGACCCAGTACTTC.

This clonotype was recorded many times. CDR3: CSATFGSAGLGTDTQYF. CDR3 coding DNA: TGCAGTGCCACCTTTGGCTCGGCGGGACTTGGCACAGATACGCAGTATTTT. The J gene is TRBJ2-3, the V gene TRBV20-1; a possible D gene is TRBD2 (6 bases). The V and J ends lost 6 bases and 1 base respectively, with 23 bases between them. The CDR3 runs to 17 residues. CDR1 and CDR2 (germline): DFQATT, SNEGSKA (reference sequence).

This clonotype came up many times. J is TRBJ1-1 and V is TRBV6-1, with D possibly matching TRBD1 (5 bases). Germline-derived CDR1 and CDR2 are MNHNS and SASEGT. The V gene lost 3 bases and the J gene lost 0 bases, with 8 bases spanning the gap. This CDR3 comprises 14 residues. CDR3: CASSDRAMNTEAFF. In DNA form, the CDR3 reads TGTGCCAGCAGTGACAGGGCGATGAACACTGAAGCTTTCTTT.

This clonotype was seen repeatedly, ten times or more. The chain has TRBV2 and TRBJ1-6; unclear D gene. The CDR3 is made up of 14 amino acids. Germline assignment: CDR1 SNHLY and CDR2 FYNNEI. Trimming pared 2 bases from V and 5 bases from J, leaving 7 bases between. The chain's CDR3 is CASSEMENNSPLHF. The CDR3 nucleotides read TGTGCCAGCAGTGAAATGGAGAATAATTCACCCCTCCACTTT.

This clonotype was seen ten or more times. The chain has TRBV2 and TRBJ1-5; possibly TRBD1 for D (5 bases). In germline, CDR1 is SNHLY, CDR2 FYNNEI. Deletions cut 4 bases from V and 7 bases from J, with 17 bases between. The CDR3 is made up of 15 amino acids. CDR3 region: CASSAVGGRWQPQHF. The CDR3 DNA follows: TGTGCCAGCAGTGCTGTCGGGGGTAGGTGGCAGCCCCAGCATTTT.

A word on this clonotype: A much larger clone lies one base from this, so it may be a read error. The chain combines TRBV28 with TRBJ1-2; D not certain. With 6 bases removed from V and 0 bases from J, the gap between germline ends came to 5 bases. The CDR3 totals 12 residues. Germline values: CDR1 MDHEN, CDR2 SYDVKM. The CDR3 bases are TGTGCCAGCAGCACAGCTAACTATGGCTACACCTTC. Translating it yields CASSTANYGYTF.

At least ten counts were recorded for this clonotype. The chain's CDR3 is CASTRTSGPLGEQYF. CDR3 DNA sequence: TGTGCCAGCACCCGGACTAGCGGGCCTCTAGGCGAGCAGTACTTC. The chain has TRBV27 and TRBJ2-7; 11 bases are shared with TRBD2. With V trimmed by 7 bases and J by 6 bases, 11 bases remained unmatched. CDR3 length equals 15 residues. The germline gives CDR1 MNHEY, CDR2 SMNVEV (reference sequence).

This clonotype has just a few counts. The gene calls are TRBV20-1 and TRBJ2-7; 9 positions match TRBD1. V lost 6 bases, J lost 2 bases, and 17 bases stayed unmatched. Germline CDR1 DFQATT, CDR2 SNEGSKA (reference sequence). This CDR3 has 17 residues. The CDR3 is CSALGQGRYSRPYEQYF. The CDR3 bases are TGCAGTGCCCTGGGACAGGGACGCTACTCCCGACCCTACGAGCAGTACTTC.

This clonotype was recorded many times. The chain couples TRBV28 to TRBJ2-7, with D uncertain. The germline V gene encodes CDR1 MDHEN and CDR2 SYDVKM. Trimming took off 5 bases at V and 4 bases at J, with 6 bases between the two ends. The CDR3 spans 11 residues. CDR3: CASSAFYEQYF. The CDR3 DNA reads TGTGCCAGCAGTGCATTTTACGAGCAGTACTTC. Full variable domain (remainder filled in from reference TRBV28 and TRBJ2-7): DVKVTQSSRYLVKRTGEKVFLECVQDMDHENMFWYRQDPGLGLRLIYFSYDVKMKEKGDIPEGYSVSREKKERFSLILESASTNQTSMYLCASSAFYEQYFGPGTRLTVT.

This clonotype was counted ten times or more. The chain couples TRBV28 to TRBJ1-2; TRBD1 might be the D (6 bases). V was shortened by 5 bases and J by 1 base, with 14 bases between the two germline ends. The germline gives CDR1 MDHEN, CDR2 SYDVKM. This CDR3 is 15 amino acids long. The CDR3 loop reads CASSLTGNLNYGYTF. In nucleotides, the CDR3 is TGTGCCAGCAGTCTGACAGGAAACCTTAACTATGGCTACACCTTC.

There are many counts of this clonotype. The chain combines TRBV28 with TRBJ2-7, with 10 nucleotides matching TRBD1. Germline-derived CDR1 and CDR2 are MDHEN and SYDVKM. The length of the CDR3 is 15 residues. Germline trimming cut 2 bases from V and 7 bases from J; bases unmatched to any gene: 8. Written as DNA, the CDR3 is TGTGCCAGCAGTTTAAGGACAGGGGGGTTCCGGGAGCAGTACTTC. This sequence encodes CASSLRTGGFREQYF.

Many counts were recorded for this clonotype. The chain couples TRBV20-1 to TRBJ2-6; D call uncertain. Germline loops: CDR1 DFQATT, CDR2 SNEGSKA (reference sequence). The CDR3 has 13 amino acids. Deletions cut 5 bases from V and 0 bases from J, with 5 bases between. CDR3 DNA sequence: TGCAGTGCTCCAAGCTCTGGGGCCAACGTCCTGACTTTC. Translating gives CSAPSSGANVLTF.

Ten or more counts support this clonotype. The V call is TRBV28, the J call TRBJ1-5, with 8 bases fitting TRBD1. V shed 5 bases and J 7 bases; nucleotides not matched to a gene: 10. CDR1 is MDHEN and CDR2 is SYDVKM in the germline V gene. CDR3 size: 15 residues. For the CDR3, the DNA is TGTGCCAGCAGTCTGGACAGGGAGCAGGGGCAGCCCCAGCATTTT. Its translation: CASSLDREQGQPQHF.

The chain has TRBV3-1 and TRBJ1-2, with D tentatively TRBD1 (6 bases). Trimming left V 9 bases short and J 5 bases short, with 13 bases between. CDR3 length: 12 residues. Germline V CDR1 and CDR2: LGHDT, YNNKEL (reference sequence). The CDR3 nucleotides are TGTGCCAGTTCCGGGACACGGTATGGCTACACCTTC. Translating gives CASSGTRYGYTF. Full variable domain (outside the CDR3, taken from reference TRBV3-1 and TRBJ1-2): DTAVSQTPKYLVTQMGNDKSIKCEQNLGHDTMYWYKQDSKKFLKIMFSYNNKELIINETVPNRFSPKSPDKAHLNLHINSLELGDSAVYFCASSGTRYGYTFGSGTRLTVV.

The sample holds many counts of this clonotype. The V call is TRBV18, the J call TRBJ1-2, with D perhaps TRBD1 (5 bases). The V gene's germline CDR1 is KGHSH and CDR2 LQKENI. V was pared by 1 base and J by 3 bases, with 6 bases between. The CDR3 consists of 13 residues. Here the CDR3 reads CASSPRGDYGYTF. CDR3 nucleotide sequence: TGTGCCAGCTCACCACGGGGGGACTATGGCTACACCTTC.

This clonotype was observed at least ten times. V is TRBV5-5 and J is TRBJ1-1, with D hard to call. The CDR3 covers 13 residues. Germline loops: CDR1 SGHKS, CDR2 YYEKEE (reference sequence). Trimming removed 2 bases from V and 1 base from J, with 6 bases in between. CDR3 sequence reads: CASSFKTNTEAFF. The CDR3, as DNA: TGTGCCAGCAGCTTTAAGACGAACACTGAAGCTTTCTTT.

This clonotype was seen many times. This chain links TRBV10-1 with TRBJ1-5; TRBD1 might be the D (5 bases). Trimming took off 8 bases at V and 3 bases at J, with 20 bases between the two ends. Germline V lookup: CDR1 WNHNN, CDR2 SYGVQD (reference sequence). CDR3 length: 16 amino acids. The CDR3 loop reads CASYPICGADNQPQHF. CDR3 DNA: TGCGCCAGCTACCCTATTTGCGGGGCCGACAATCAGCCCCAGCATTTT.

The sample holds a few counts of this clonotype. The gene calls are TRBV10-3 and TRBJ1-3; D might be TRBD1 (6 bases). V shed 7 bases and J shed 2 bases, with 15 bases lying between them. The germline CDR1 and CDR2 sequences are ENHRY and SYGVKD. This CDR3 has 15 residues. CDR3 loop: CAITEGEIAGNTIYF. CDR3 sequence (DNA): TGTGCCATCACAGAGGGGGAAATCGCTGGAAACACCATATATTTT.

The sample holds many counts of this clonotype. This chain connects TRBV7-2 to TRBJ2-5; weak D call: TRBD1 (6 bases). Germline V lookup: CDR1 SGHTA, CDR2 FQGNSA. The CDR3 length is 15 residues. Trimming took 5 bases from V and 3 from J, leaving 16 bases between them. The DNA of the CDR3 is TGTGCCAGCAGCCGTGGGACACCAGGGAAAGAGACCCAGTACTTC. It codes for CASSRGTPGKETQYF.

At least ten counts were recorded for this clonotype. The V call is TRBV4-1, the J call TRBJ1-2; the match to TRBD1 covers 7 bases. CDR1 and CDR2 from the germline V gene are MGHRA and YSYEKL. V trimming: 2 bases; J trimming: 2 bases; junction bases outside the gene matches: 5. The CDR3 runs 15 residues. The DNA of the CDR3 is TGCGCCAGCAGCCAAAACAGGGGCCCCAACTATGGCTACACCTTC. Its protein product is CASSQNRGPNYGYTF.

This clonotype was picked up many times. The rearrangement links TRBV5-1 to TRBJ2-1; 8 nucleotides align to TRBD1. V dropped 3 bases and J dropped 8; count of bases not matched to a gene: 16. The CDR3 loop spans 17 amino acids. The germline gives CDR1 SGHRS, CDR2 YFSETQ. The CDR3 DNA sequence: TGCGCCAGCAGCTATACGAGGACAGGGCAGTTTTCCGATGAGCAGTTCTTC. Protein: CASSYTRTGQFSDEQFF.

This clonotype turned up a few times. The rearrangement joins TRBV2 to TRBJ1-2; the D gene is possibly TRBD1 (5 bases). The CDR3 totals 13 residues. Germline V gene data show CDR1 as SNHLY and CDR2 as FYNNEI. The V and J ends lost 3 bases and 8 bases respectively, with 13 bases between them. Written as DNA, the CDR3 is TGTGCCAGCAGTGACACCAGGGAGGGCGGCTACACCTTC. Its translation is CASSDTREGGYTF.